This is a list of T cell receptor beta chains from one sample in a study of cytotoxic CD8 clonotypes in ibrutinib-treated CLL. Clones were read by immunoSEQ multiplex PCR, and TCRdb kept only the in-frame ones, dropping some. The table shows 30,000 or so clones, with roughly 59% occurring only once. The sample in question was PBMCs, obtained before ibrutinib treatment. The receptors stem from a human donor with chronic lymphocytic leukemia. CDR3s include the opening cysteine and the closing phenylalanine or tryptophan. The order of the fields is CDR3 protein, CDR3 DNA, J gene, D gene, clone size, V gene. The D gene is left open where the match is weak. For some rows the clone size is stated as once, few or many, or as a class when expanded; others skip it.

cdr3_aa: CASSAAYEQYF
cdr3_nt: TGCGCCAGCAGCGCGGCCTACGAGCAGTACTTC
j_call: TRBJ2-7
d_call: -
clone_size: few
v_call: TRBV5-1

cdr3_aa: CATSSWDRGSGNTIYF
cdr3_nt: TGTGCCACCAGCAGCTGGGACAGGGGATCTGGAAACACCATATATTTT
j_call: TRBJ1-3
d_call: TRBD1
clone_size: -
v_call: TRBV15

cdr3_aa: CASSRLDWSSGNTIYF
cdr3_nt: TGTGCCAGCAGCCGTTTGGACTGGAGCTCTGGAAACACCATATATTTT
j_call: TRBJ1-3
d_call: -
clone_size: -
v_call: TRBV5-6

cdr3_aa: CASSAVRPGGPGELFF
cdr3_nt: TGTGCCAGCAGCGCCGTAAGGCCGGGAGGGCCCGGGGAGCTGTTTTTT
j_call: TRBJ2-2
d_call: TRBD2
clone_size: medium-sized
v_call: TRBV7-9

cdr3_aa: CASSYSLVQTVEQYF
cdr3_nt: TGTGCCAGCAGTTACTCTTTGGTTCAGACCGTTGAGCAGTACTTC
j_call: TRBJ2-7
d_call: -
clone_size: -
v_call: TRBV6-5

cdr3_aa: CASSQDGVGSGWNEQFF
cdr3_nt: TGCGCCAGCAGCCAAGATGGCGTCGGTAGCGGATGGAATGAGCAGTTCTTC
j_call: TRBJ2-1
d_call: -
clone_size: -
v_call: TRBV4-3

cdr3_aa: CASSTQDRNINEQFF
cdr3_nt: TGTGCCAGTAGTACACAGGACCGGAACATTAATGAGCAGTTCTTC
j_call: TRBJ2-1
d_call: -
clone_size: medium-sized
v_call: TRBV19

cdr3_aa: CASSLEIAGGTAYEQYF
cdr3_nt: TGTGCCAGCAGTTTAGAGATAGCGGGAGGGACGGCCTACGAGCAGTACTTC
j_call: TRBJ2-7
d_call: TRBD2
clone_size: -
v_call: TRBV28

cdr3_aa: CASSLSPLSRQGEAFF
cdr3_nt: TGTGCCAGCAGTTTATCGCCACTTTCCCGACAGGGTGAAGCTTTCTTT
j_call: TRBJ1-1
d_call: TRBD1
clone_size: few
v_call: TRBV27

cdr3_aa: CASSLAPWTSGNYEQYF
cdr3_nt: TGTGCCAGCAGCTTAGCGCCATGGACTAGCGGGAATTACGAGCAGTACTTC
j_call: TRBJ2-7
d_call: TRBD2
clone_size: few
v_call: TRBV7-2

cdr3_aa: CASSPRDGGSYEQYF
cdr3_nt: TGCGCCAGCAGTCCTCGGGACGGAGGATCCTACGAGCAGTACTTC
j_call: TRBJ2-7
d_call: -
clone_size: -
v_call: TRBV4-1

cdr3_aa: CASHRRGTSGTDTQYF
cdr3_nt: TGTGCCAGTCATCGCCGCGGGACTAGCGGAACAGATACGCAGTATTTT
j_call: TRBJ2-3
d_call: TRBD2
clone_size: -
v_call: TRBV7-2

cdr3_aa: CASSLTSLVLAKNIQYF
cdr3_nt: TGTGCCAGCAGCTTAACGTCATTGGTTCTAGCCAAAAACATTCAGTACTTC
j_call: TRBJ2-4
d_call: -
clone_size: -
v_call: TRBV7-3

cdr3_aa: CASSVDSEQFF
cdr3_nt: TGTGCCAGCAGCGTGGACAGCGAGCAGTTCTTC
j_call: TRBJ2-1
d_call: -
clone_size: -
v_call: TRBV13

cdr3_aa: CASRLGGANYGYTF
cdr3_nt: TGCGCCAGCAGACTGGGGGGAGCTAACTATGGCTACACCTTC
j_call: TRBJ1-2
d_call: -
clone_size: -
v_call: TRBV5-1